Sequencing of this TCR beta chain was carried out in a study of cytomegalovirus exposure and HLA in healthy donors. Clones were read by immunoSEQ multiplex PCR, and TCRdb kept only the in-frame ones, dropping some. Of over 120,000 clones listed, 75% to 90% are singletons. Trimming removed 5 bases from V and 4 bases from J; junction bases left unmatched: 4. Germline values: CDR1 MDHEN, CDR2 SYDVKM. This CDR3 contains 14 residues. The TCR comes from a woman between 18 and 29 years old in good health and CMV-seropositive. Sequenced: PBMCs. This sequence joins TRBV28 and TRBJ1-3; the match to TRBD1 covers 8 bases. CDR3 protein: CASSAGGAGNTIYF. The CDR3 coding sequence is TGTGCCAGCAGTGCAGGGGGCGCAGGAAACACCATATATTTT.